This entry describes one TCR beta chain. The antigen is undetermined. The table came from immunoSEQ multiplex PCR; TCRdb's copy has only in-frame clones and leaves some out. The sample includes some 90,000 clones, more than 75% seen only once; the top ten take about 0.87%. The data were taken from a study of OX40 agonist ivuxolimab in advanced cancers. Overall study: Ivuxolimab, an agonist antibody against OX40 (CD134), was given to patients. Study-wide results and caveats: Mean expanded clone counts were higher in CD8+ than CD4+ T cells. Normalized T-cell clonal expansion was also low in some nonresponders.

Trimming removed 3 bases from V and 2 bases from J, with 11 bases in between. Looked up from germline, CDR1 is ENHRY and CDR2 is SYGVKD. The CDR3 consists of 15 residues. This TCR was sampled from an adult with an advanced solid tumor such as melanoma, head and neck, liver or kidney cancer. The V gene is TRBV10-3, the J gene TRBJ1-5; D remains ambiguous. Sequences were derived from CD4+ or CD8+ T cells sorted from blood, sampled in a trial of the OX40 agonist ivuxolimab. The CDR3 loop is CAISDSARGNQPQHF. CDR3 in DNA: TGTGCCATCAGTGACTCAGCGCGAGGCAATCAGCCCCAGCATTTT.